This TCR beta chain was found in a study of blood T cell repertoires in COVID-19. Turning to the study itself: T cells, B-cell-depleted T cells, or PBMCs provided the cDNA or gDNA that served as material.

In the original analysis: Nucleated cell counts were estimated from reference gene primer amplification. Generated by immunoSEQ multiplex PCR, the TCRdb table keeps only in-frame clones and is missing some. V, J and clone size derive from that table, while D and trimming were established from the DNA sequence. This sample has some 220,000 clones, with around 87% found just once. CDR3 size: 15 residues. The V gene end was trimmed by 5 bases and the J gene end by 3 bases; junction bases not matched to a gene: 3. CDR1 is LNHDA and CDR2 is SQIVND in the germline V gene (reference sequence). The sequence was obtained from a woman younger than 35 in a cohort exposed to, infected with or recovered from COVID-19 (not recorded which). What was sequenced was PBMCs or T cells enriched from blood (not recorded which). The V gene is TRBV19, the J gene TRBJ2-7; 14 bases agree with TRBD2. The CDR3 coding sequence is TGTGCCAGTAGTGGGACTAGCGGGAGTTTCTACGAGCAGTACTTC. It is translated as CASSGTSGSFYEQYF. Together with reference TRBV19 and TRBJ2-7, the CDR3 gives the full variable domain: DGGITQSPKYLFRKEGQNVTLSCEQNLNHDAMYWYRQDPGQGLRLIYYSQIVNDFQKGDIAEGYSVSREKKESFPLTVTSAQKNPTAFYLCASSGTSGSFYEQYFGPGTRLTVT.